The 24 T cell receptor beta chains in this list originate from one sample, sequenced in a study of identifying expanded T cells in peripheral blood. Method: immunoSEQ multiplex PCR; TCRdb's copy keeps in-frame clones and lacks some. Found here are about 100,000 clones, about 87% of them singletons; the top ten hold more than 5.5%. Material: blood. These receptors all come from a person between 18 and 75 years old in good health.

This chain joins TRBV6-6 and TRBJ1-1; D call uncertain. V lost 2 bases to trimming and J lost 1 base, with 5 bases between them. CDR3 length equals 13 residues. Germline CDR1 MNHNY, CDR2 SVGAGI (reference sequence). In nucleotides, the CDR3 is TGTGCCAGCAGTTACAACAGGAACACTGAAGCTTTCTTT. It yields the protein CASSYNRNTEAFF.

The chain combines TRBV6-1 with TRBJ2-7; D gene unclear. The CDR3 has 12 amino acids. V lost 4 bases, J lost 4 bases, and 8 bases lay in between. Looked up from germline, CDR1 is MNHNS and CDR2 is SASEGT. The CDR3 DNA is TGTGCCAGCAGTGTTACCAAATACGAGCAGTACTTC. Translated: CASSVTKYEQYF.

The V gene is TRBV5-8, the J gene TRBJ2-7, with unresolved D. Germline V gives CDR1 SGHTS, CDR2 YDEGEE. V gave up 0 bases and J gave up 5 bases, with 12 bases separating them. The CDR3 is made up of 14 amino acids. CDR3 residues: CASSLERYSHEQYF. The CDR3 nucleotides read TGTGCCAGCAGCTTGGAAAGATATTCCCACGAGCAGTACTTC.

J is TRBJ1-2 and V is TRBV9; D is undetermined. Germline V lookup: CDR1 SGDLS, CDR2 YYNGEE. This CDR3 region has 14 residues. V lost 3 bases, J lost 3 bases, and 12 bases lay in between. The CDR3 coding sequence is TGTGCCAGCAGCGGGGAGATGGATTACTATGGCTACACCTTC. Amino acid sequence: CASSGEMDYYGYTF.

The J gene is TRBJ2-1, the V gene TRBV19, with a tentative D call TRBD2 (7 bases). The CDR3 has 16 amino acids. Trimming stripped 5 bases from V and 4 bases from J, with 18 bases between. The germline gives CDR1 LNHDA, CDR2 SQIVND (reference sequence). CDR3: CASSDITGRVYNEQFF. CDR3 nucleotide sequence: TGTGCCAGTAGTGACATAACAGGGAGGGTATACAATGAGCAGTTCTTC.

This rearrangement joins TRBV30 to TRBJ2-7; 9 nucleotides align to TRBD2. This CDR3 is built from 14 residues. Germline values: CDR1 GTSNPN, CDR2 SVGIG (reference sequence). Trimming at V came to 7 bases and at J to 6 bases, leaving 13 bases not matched to a gene. CDR3 coding DNA: TGTGCCTCCGGAGGAGGGACTAGCTCGGGCGAGCAGTACTTC. Its translation is CASGGGTSSGEQYF.

V and J are TRBV5-4 and TRBJ2-5, with D possibly being TRBD1 or TRBD2 (5 bases each). The germline V and J ends were trimmed by 1 base and 5 bases, with 12 bases remaining between them. Germline CDR1 is SGHNT and CDR2 is YYREEE (reference sequence). CDR3 size: 14 residues. The CDR3 region has the DNA TGTGCCAGCAGCTTGTTGGGGGTTGGCGAGACCCAGTACTTC. Translating gives CASSLLGVGETQYF.

This chain uses TRBV5-1 with TRBJ1-3, with D unresolved. Per germline, CDR1 SGHRS and CDR2 YFSETQ. The CDR3 is 14 amino acids. Trimming pared 4 bases from V and 0 bases from J, leaving 8 bases between. This CDR3 reads CASSEFGSGNTIYF. The CDR3 DNA is TGCGCCAGCAGCGAATTCGGCTCTGGAAACACCATATATTTT.

The chain carries TRBV14 and TRBJ2-1; a possible D gene is TRBD2 (5 bases). This CDR3 has 16 amino acids. Germline V gene data show CDR1 as SGHDN and CDR2 as FVKESK. Trimming took off 0 bases at V and 6 bases at J, with 15 bases between the two ends. The CDR3 DNA reads TGTGCCAGCAGCCAAGATCCGGGGTTGGGTTTCAATGAGCAGTTCTTC. Protein sequence: CASSQDPGLGFNEQFF.

This clone was counted between two and nine times. The genes are TRBV18 and TRBJ1-2, with 8 nucleotides matching TRBD1. Germline V gene sequence: CDR1 KGHSH, CDR2 LQKENI. The CDR3 contains 13 residues. V was clipped by 9 bases and J by 8 bases; unmatched bases: 11. In DNA, the CDR3 is TGTGCCAGTCTAGGACAGGGTCTCTACGGCTACACCTTC. Amino acid sequence: CASLGQGLYGYTF.

The gene calls are TRBV5-5 and TRBJ2-7; weak D call: TRBD1 (5 bases). This CDR3 spans 13 amino acids. The germline V gene has CDR1 SGHKS and CDR2 YYEKEE (reference sequence). Trimming cost V 5 bases and J 2 bases, with 11 bases left between them. For the CDR3, the DNA is TGTGCCAGCAGTATGACAGCCCCCTACGAGCAGTACTTC. Translation: CASSMTAPYEQYF. Variable domain in full (rest from reference TRBV5-5 and TRBJ2-7): DAGVTQSPTHLIKTRGQQVTLRCSPISGHKSVSWYQQVLGQGPQFIFQYYEKEERGRGNFPDRFSARQFPNYSSELNVNALLLGDSALYLCASSMTAPYEQYFGPGTRLTVT.

This chain links TRBV6-5 with TRBJ2-5, with TRBD1 as a possible D gene (6 bases). V was cut by 10 bases and J by 0 bases, with 15 bases left in between. The CDR3 sequence is 14 residues long. From germline, CDR1 is MNHEY and CDR2 SVGAGI. Written as DNA, the CDR3 is TGTGCCATCAAGGCAGGGGACCACCAAGAGACCCAGTACTTC. This gives the protein CAIKAGDHQETQYF.

This rearrangement joins TRBV30 to TRBJ1-1; maybe TRBD1 (5 bases). Germline CDR1 GTSNPN, CDR2 SVGIG (reference sequence). Trimming took 7 bases from V and 9 from J, leaving 18 bases between them. The CDR3 has 12 amino acids. The CDR3 bases are TGTGCCTCCATCCTAGGGGTGGGAAAAGCTTTCTTT. Translated: CASILGVGKAFF.

This clone was seen just once. This chain joins TRBV19 and TRBJ1-5, with D possibly being TRBD1 (6 bases). This CDR3 comprises 15 residues. Germline V lookup: CDR1 LNHDA, CDR2 SQIVND (reference sequence). Trimming cost V 5 bases and J 3 bases, with 14 bases left between them. CDR3 protein: CASSVSGGLNQPQHF. CDR3 bases: TGTGCCAGTAGTGTCAGCGGGGGCCTCAATCAGCCCCAGCATTTT.

This clone appeared once. The chain employs TRBV19 and TRBJ1-2, with 8 positions matching TRBD1. The CDR3 loop spans 17 amino acids. V was pared by 3 bases and J by 2 bases, with 11 bases of the junction left unmatched. CDR1 and CDR2 from the germline V gene are LNHDA and SQIVND (reference sequence). The CDR3 coding sequence is TGTGCCAGTAGTATTAGCGGCAGGGGGCTCTACAACTATGGCTACACCTTC. Amino acids: CASSISGRGLYNYGYTF.

The chain joins TRBV7-9 to TRBJ1-1; TRBD1 might be the D (6 bases). The CDR3 is 15 amino acids. Germline values: CDR1 SEHNR, CDR2 FQNEAQ (reference sequence). Trimming stripped 5 bases from V and 0 bases from J, with 13 bases between. For the CDR3, the DNA is TGTGCCAGCAGCGCGTCGACAGGTTTGAACACTGAAGCTTTCTTT. It encodes CASSASTGLNTEAFF.

The chain combines TRBV4-3 with TRBJ1-4; D unresolved. Trimming took 1 base from V and 0 from J, leaving 9 bases between them. Looked up from germline, CDR1 is LGHNA and CDR2 is YSLEER. This CDR3 contains 16 residues. For the CDR3, the DNA is TGCGCCAGCAGCCAAGTGCTATACGCAACTAATGAAAAACTGTTTTTT. Translation: CASSQVLYATNEKLFF.

This chain joins TRBV30 and TRBJ2-2; D remains unclear. The CDR3 has 13 amino acids. Germline V gene lookup returns CDR1 GTSNPN and CDR2 SVGIG (reference sequence). Trimming stripped 4 bases from V and 6 bases from J, with 12 bases between. CDR3 amino acids: CAWNGQLSGELFF. The CDR3 nucleotides read TGTGCCTGGAATGGGCAGCTATCCGGGGAGCTGTTTTTT.

The chain uses TRBV2 and TRBJ1-5, with unresolved D. V gave up 6 bases and J gave up 2 bases, with 17 bases separating them. The CDR3 is made up of 16 amino acids. From germline, CDR1 is SNHLY and CDR2 FYNNEI. CDR3 nucleotide sequence: TGTGCCAGCAGCGCTTCGAGGGCCGAGGGCAATCAGCCCCAGCATTTT. Encoded protein: CASSASRAEGNQPQHF.

This clone was observed once. The V and J genes are TRBV21-1 and TRBJ2-7. TRBV21-1 is given as a pseudogene. The CDR3 is 14 amino acids. The CDR3 loop reads CARLPVGATYEQYF. The CDR3 DNA sequence: TGTGCCAGACTTCCGGTCGGGGCGACCTACGAGCAGTACTTC.

The chain carries TRBV7-3 and TRBJ2-7; 10 bases are a match to TRBD2. The CDR3 loop spans 13 amino acids. The trim removed 6 bases at V and 6 bases at J, leaving 5 bases unmatched. Germline V lookup: CDR1 SGHTA, CDR2 FQGTGA. The CDR3 DNA sequence: TGTGCCAGCAGTTCTAGCGGGAGAGGCGAGCAGTACTTC. Translating gives CASSSSGRGEQYF.

This chain uses TRBV25-1 with TRBJ1-2; D may be TRBD1 (5 bases). Trimming cost V 5 bases and J 4 bases, with 20 bases left between them. Looked up from germline, CDR1 is MGHDK and CDR2 is SYGVNS. This CDR3 contains 16 residues. CDR3 sequence: CASSPQGVPPGYGYTF. The CDR3 DNA reads TGTGCCAGCAGTCCCCAGGGAGTGCCCCCGGGCTATGGCTACACCTTC.

The chain recombines TRBV7-9 with TRBJ1-2; possibly TRBD1 for D (5 bases). The CDR3 contains 13 residues. Between the trimmed V and J ends, which lost 3 bases and 4 bases, there was a span of 9 bases. Germline loops: CDR1 SEHNR, CDR2 FQNEAQ (reference sequence). In nucleotides, the CDR3 is TGTGCCAGCAGCTTGGGACTAGGCTATGGCTACACCTTC. It is translated as CASSLGLGYGYTF.

This clone was seen a handful of times. The chain couples TRBV7-9 to TRBJ2-5, with D maybe TRBD2 (6 bases). The V end was cut by 5 bases, the J end by 2 bases, with 15 bases between. Germline V gene sequence: CDR1 SEHNR, CDR2 FQNEAQ (reference sequence). CDR3 size: 15 residues. The CDR3 region has the DNA TGTGCCAGCAGCCGATTAACTAGCCTACAAGAGACCCAGTACTTC. It specifies CASSRLTSLQETQYF.